The clone carrying this TCR beta chain was found many times. The lymph nodes were axillary draining lymph nodes from breast cancer patients. CDR3 length: 11 amino acids. The V and J ends lost 3 bases and 6 bases respectively, with 4 bases between them. Germline CDR1 SGDLS, CDR2 YYNGEE. TCRdb redid the calling of the multiplex PCR reads with MiXCR, one entry per CDR3 protein. The sample has 170,000 or so distinct CDR3 sequences, about 30% seen once. The record originates from a study of breast tumors, draining lymph nodes, adjacent tissues. This chain joins TRBV9 and TRBJ2-1; no clear D gene. Sequenced material: axillary lymph node tissue. The TCR originated in a female donor with breast cancer. Some clones in this sample may be carry-over from other donors' samples. CDR3 nucleotides: TGTGCCAGCAGCGGTCCCAATGAGCAGTTCTTC. Translation gives CASSGPNEQFF.